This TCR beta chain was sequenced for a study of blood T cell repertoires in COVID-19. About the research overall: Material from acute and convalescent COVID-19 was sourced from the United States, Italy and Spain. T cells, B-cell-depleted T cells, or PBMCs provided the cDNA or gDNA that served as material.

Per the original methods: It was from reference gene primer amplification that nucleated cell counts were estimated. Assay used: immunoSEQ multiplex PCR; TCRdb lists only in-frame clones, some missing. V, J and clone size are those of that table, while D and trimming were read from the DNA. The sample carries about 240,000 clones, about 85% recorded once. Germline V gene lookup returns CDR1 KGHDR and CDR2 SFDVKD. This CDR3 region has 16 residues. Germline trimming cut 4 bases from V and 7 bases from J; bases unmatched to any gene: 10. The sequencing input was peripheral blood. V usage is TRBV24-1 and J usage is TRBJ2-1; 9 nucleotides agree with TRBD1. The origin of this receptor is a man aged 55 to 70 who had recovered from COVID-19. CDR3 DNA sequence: TGTGCCACCAGTGACCAAGACAGGGGGTGGAGAAATGAGCAGTTCTTC. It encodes CATSDQDRGWRNEQFF.